Listed below are T cell receptor beta chains from one sample, sequenced in a study of blood T cell repertoires in COVID-19. Generated by immunoSEQ multiplex PCR, the TCRdb table keeps only in-frame clones and is missing some. Among 110,000 to 150,000 clones listed, roughly 80% were seen once. The sequenced sample consisted of peripheral blood. These receptors came from a man in his fifties or sixties with active or convalescent COVID-19. Each CDR3 is given with its conserved first and last residue. Each record gives: CDR3 DNA, CDR3 protein, J gene, D gene, clone size, V gene. The D gene is left open where the match is weak. Not every row has a clone size; where given, it reads once, few, many or a size class.

cdr3_nt: TGTGCCAGCAGCCCGGGGGGCATAACAGACTACGAGCAGTACTTC; cdr3_aa: CASSPGGITDYEQYF; j_call: TRBJ2-7; d_call: -; clone_size: -; v_call: TRBV7-9
cdr3_nt: TGCGCCAGCAGCGTGGGCGGTCGCGGGGCCCGGGGCGAGCAGTACTTC; cdr3_aa: CASSVGGRGARGEQYF; j_call: TRBJ2-7; d_call: -; clone_size: -; v_call: TRBV5-1
cdr3_nt: TGTGCCAGCAGCTTTCTCGCTAGCGGGAGATCAGATACGCAGTATTTT; cdr3_aa: CASSFLASGRSDTQYF; j_call: TRBJ2-3; d_call: TRBD2; clone_size: -; v_call: TRBV7-3
cdr3_nt: TGTGCCAGCAGCTCGAGCCAGGGAGGCCCCTACAATGAGCAGTTCTTC; cdr3_aa: CASSSSQGGPYNEQFF; j_call: TRBJ2-1; d_call: -; clone_size: -; v_call: TRBV11-3
cdr3_nt: TGTGCCAGCACCCCGGGAGCCAGTACAAGAGCCCCGTACTTC; cdr3_aa: CASTPGASTRAPYF; j_call: TRBJ2-5; d_call: -; clone_size: few; v_call: TRBV5-6
cdr3_nt: TGTGCCAGTAGTATAGGGGACAGGAGCAATCAGCCCCAGCATTTT; cdr3_aa: CASSIGDRSNQPQHF; j_call: TRBJ1-5; d_call: TRBD1; clone_size: -; v_call: TRBV19
cdr3_nt: TGTGCCAGCAGCCGGGCGGGGGCTGGGTACGGCGGGGAGCTGTTTTTT; cdr3_aa: CASSRAGAGYGGELFF; j_call: TRBJ2-2; d_call: -; clone_size: -; v_call: TRBV28
cdr3_nt: TGTGCCAGCAGCGCCCCGTTTAGCGGGAGGAGTTACAATGAGCAGTTCTTC; cdr3_aa: CASSAPFSGRSYNEQFF; j_call: TRBJ2-1; d_call: TRBD2; clone_size: few; v_call: TRBV9
cdr3_nt: TGTGCCAGCAGCCATTTAGGGGCCGAGATTCCCCAGCATTTT; cdr3_aa: CASSHLGAEIPQHF; j_call: TRBJ1-5; d_call: -; clone_size: -; v_call: TRBV3-1/TRBV3-2
cdr3_nt: TGCGCCAGCAGCTCCCCAGGGAACACTGAAGCTTTCTTT; cdr3_aa: CASSSPGNTEAFF; j_call: TRBJ1-1; d_call: -; clone_size: -; v_call: TRBV5-1
cdr3_nt: TGTGCCAGCAGCCAAGACACTAGCGGGAGGGCCGAAGATACGCAGTATTTT; cdr3_aa: CASSQDTSGRAEDTQYF; j_call: TRBJ2-3; d_call: TRBD2; clone_size: many; v_call: TRBV14
cdr3_nt: TGTGCCAGCTCATCGACAGGGGAGGGTACTGAAGCTTTCTTT; cdr3_aa: CASSSTGEGTEAFF; j_call: TRBJ1-1; d_call: TRBD1; clone_size: -; v_call: TRBV18
cdr3_nt: TGTGCCAGCAGCCCACTAGCGGGAGGGGCCACCGGGGAGCTGTTTTTT; cdr3_aa: CASSPLAGGATGELFF; j_call: TRBJ2-2; d_call: TRBD2; clone_size: -; v_call: TRBV9
cdr3_nt: TGTGCCAGCAGCGTAAACCCGGGACTAGGTTATAATGAGCAGTTCTTC; cdr3_aa: CASSVNPGLGYNEQFF; j_call: TRBJ2-1; d_call: TRBD2; clone_size: few; v_call: TRBV7-3
cdr3_nt: TGTGCCAGCAGCTTTTGGACAGGGAATGAGCAGTTCTTC; cdr3_aa: CASSFWTGNEQFF; j_call: TRBJ2-1; d_call: TRBD1; clone_size: few; v_call: TRBV7-2
cdr3_nt: TGCGCCAGCTCTAATGACAACTACGAGCAGTACTTC; cdr3_aa: CASSNDNYEQYF; j_call: TRBJ2-7; d_call: -; clone_size: -; v_call: TRBV5-1
cdr3_nt: TGTGCCACCAGCCTTGGGACAGGGGGCGGCAATCAGCCCCAGCATTTT; cdr3_aa: CATSLGTGGGNQPQHF; j_call: TRBJ1-5; d_call: TRBD1; clone_size: -; v_call: TRBV15
cdr3_nt: TGTGCCAGTAGTATCATCCAGGTTCCCTACAATGAGCAGTTCTTC; cdr3_aa: CASSIIQVPYNEQFF; j_call: TRBJ2-1; d_call: -; clone_size: -; v_call: TRBV19
cdr3_nt: TGTGCCAGCAGTTACTCTATCAGGGGACACGAGCAGTACTTC; cdr3_aa: CASSYSIRGHEQYF; j_call: TRBJ2-7; d_call: -; clone_size: few; v_call: TRBV6-7
cdr3_nt: TGTGCCAGCAGCTCCTCCGGGACAGACTACAATGAGCAGTTCTTC; cdr3_aa: CASSSSGTDYNEQFF; j_call: TRBJ2-1; d_call: TRBD1; clone_size: -; v_call: TRBV11-3
cdr3_nt: TGTGCCAGCAGTCTGGGACAGGGAGACACCGGGGAGCTGTTTTTT; cdr3_aa: CASSLGQGDTGELFF; j_call: TRBJ2-2; d_call: TRBD1; clone_size: -; v_call: TRBV25-1
cdr3_nt: TGTGCCAGCAGGCGACAGGGGAACTATGGCTACACCTTC; cdr3_aa: CASRRQGNYGYTF; j_call: TRBJ1-2; d_call: TRBD1; clone_size: -; v_call: TRBV28
cdr3_nt: TGTGCCAGCAGCTTCGGGACTAGTAGCGACGAGCAGTACTTC; cdr3_aa: CASSFGTSSDEQYF; j_call: TRBJ2-7; d_call: TRBD2; clone_size: -; v_call: TRBV5-6
cdr3_nt: TGTGCCAGCAGCGTATTACAGGGACGAGGTGGCTACACCTTC; cdr3_aa: CASSVLQGRGGYTF; j_call: TRBJ1-2; d_call: -; clone_size: once; v_call: TRBV7-2
cdr3_nt: TGTGCCAGCAGTCCCTACAGGGCGACCACTTGGGACACCATATATTTT; cdr3_aa: CASSPYRATTWDTIYF; j_call: TRBJ1-3; d_call: -; clone_size: -; v_call: TRBV28
cdr3_nt: TGTGCCAGCAGCGACCCCGGACTAGCGGACCGACACGAGCAGTACTTC; cdr3_aa: CASSDPGLADRHEQYF; j_call: TRBJ2-7; d_call: TRBD2; clone_size: -; v_call: TRBV2
cdr3_nt: TGTGCCACCAGTGAAACCGGGACAGGGTATAGCAATCAGCCCCAGCATTTT; cdr3_aa: CATSETGTGYSNQPQHF; j_call: TRBJ1-5; d_call: TRBD1; clone_size: -; v_call: TRBV24-1
cdr3_nt: TGTGCCAGCAGTTTCGGGACAGGGAAAAATGAGCAGTTCTTC; cdr3_aa: CASSFGTGKNEQFF; j_call: TRBJ2-1; d_call: TRBD1; clone_size: few; v_call: TRBV2
cdr3_nt: TGTGCCAGCAGCTTTGTAGCGGACTATGGCTACACCTTC; cdr3_aa: CASSFVADYGYTF; j_call: TRBJ1-2; d_call: -; clone_size: -; v_call: TRBV7-2
cdr3_nt: TGTGCCAGCAGCTCGTACAGGGCAGACACTGAAGCTTTCTTT; cdr3_aa: CASSSYRADTEAFF; j_call: TRBJ1-1; d_call: -; clone_size: -; v_call: TRBV7-9
cdr3_nt: TGTGCCAGCAGTTACCGAGGGGGACGGTTCAATCAGCCCCAGCATTTT; cdr3_aa: CASSYRGGRFNQPQHF; j_call: TRBJ1-5; d_call: -; clone_size: once; v_call: TRBV6-2/TRBV6-3
cdr3_nt: TGCGCCAGCAGTAAACTAGCGGGAGGGTACAATGAGCAGTTCTTC; cdr3_aa: CASSKLAGGYNEQFF; j_call: TRBJ2-1; d_call: TRBD2; clone_size: -; v_call: TRBV10-2
cdr3_nt: TGCGCCAGCAGCTCTAACTCGGGACAAACAACCGGGGAGCTGTTTTTT; cdr3_aa: CASSSNSGQTTGELFF; j_call: TRBJ2-2; d_call: -; clone_size: -; v_call: TRBV5-1
cdr3_nt: TGTGCCAGCACAACATACAGGGACGGTGAGCAGTTCTTC; cdr3_aa: CASTTYRDGEQFF; j_call: TRBJ2-1; d_call: -; clone_size: few; v_call: TRBV5-4
cdr3_nt: TGTGCCAGCAGCTTTAGAAGACATCCTATTCAGGAAAAACTGTTTTTT; cdr3_aa: CASSFRRHPIQEKLFF; j_call: TRBJ1-4; d_call: -; clone_size: few; v_call: TRBV7-8
cdr3_nt: TGTGCCAGCAGTTACTCAGGACTAGCGGGAGGGGGTGAGCAGTTCTTC; cdr3_aa: CASSYSGLAGGGEQFF; j_call: TRBJ2-1; d_call: TRBD2; clone_size: -; v_call: TRBV6-5
cdr3_nt: TGTGCCAGCAGTGAGGACGAACAGGCCGGTCTGGGTTACGAGACCCAGTACTTC; cdr3_aa: CASSEDEQAGLGYETQYF; j_call: TRBJ2-5; d_call: -; clone_size: -; v_call: TRBV2
cdr3_nt: TGTGCCAGCAGTGAACAGGGCTATGGCTACACCTTC; cdr3_aa: CASSEQGYGYTF; j_call: TRBJ1-2; d_call: -; clone_size: -; v_call: TRBV2
cdr3_nt: TGTGCCAGCAGTCAGACTAGCGTCCCCGGGGAGACCCAGTACTTC; cdr3_aa: CASSQTSVPGETQYF; j_call: TRBJ2-5; d_call: TRBD2; clone_size: -; v_call: TRBV7-3
cdr3_nt: TGTGCCAGCGATCCGATGGGGACAGGGAGCTACGAGCAGTACTTC; cdr3_aa: CASDPMGTGSYEQYF; j_call: TRBJ2-7; d_call: TRBD1; clone_size: -; v_call: TRBV28
cdr3_nt: TGTGCCAGTACACTAGCGGGAGTCGATACGCAGTATTTT; cdr3_aa: CASTLAGVDTQYF; j_call: TRBJ2-3; d_call: TRBD2; clone_size: -; v_call: TRBV19
cdr3_nt: TGTGCTAGTGGTTTGGTCCTCTTTCCCACAGGGAACCCGTACCAAGAGACCCAGTACTTC; cdr3_aa: CASGLVLFPTGNPYQETQYF; j_call: TRBJ2-5; d_call: -; clone_size: -; v_call: TRBV12-5
cdr3_nt: TGTGCCAGCAGGCCGGGGGTCCTTTTCCAAGAGACCCAGTACTTC; cdr3_aa: CASRPGVLFQETQYF; j_call: TRBJ2-5; d_call: -; clone_size: -; v_call: TRBV7-8
cdr3_nt: TGTGCCACCAGTGATCCGGGTTCACCCCTCCACTTT; cdr3_aa: CATSDPGSPLHF; j_call: TRBJ1-6; d_call: -; clone_size: once; v_call: TRBV24-1
cdr3_nt: TGTGCCAGCAGCTTAGCCACCCTCAACTCGAATGAGCAGTTCTTC; cdr3_aa: CASSLATLNSNEQFF; j_call: TRBJ2-1; d_call: -; clone_size: -; v_call: TRBV7-9
cdr3_nt: TGTGCCAGCAGCTCTGCGGGACAGGGTATCGACGAGCAGTACTTC; cdr3_aa: CASSSAGQGIDEQYF; j_call: TRBJ2-7; d_call: TRBD1; clone_size: -; v_call: TRBV4-2
cdr3_nt: TGTGCCAGCAGCCCCTCCCGGGCGGGAGGGTACAATGAGCAGTTCTTC; cdr3_aa: CASSPSRAGGYNEQFF; j_call: TRBJ2-1; d_call: TRBD2; clone_size: -; v_call: TRBV11-3
cdr3_nt: TGCGCCAGCAGCTGGGATCCCCAGGGGGAAAAACTGTTTTTT; cdr3_aa: CASSWDPQGEKLFF; j_call: TRBJ1-4; d_call: -; clone_size: -; v_call: TRBV5-1
cdr3_nt: TGTGCCAGCAGTCCCCTCGGGGACAGGGGGGAGGAGCAGTACTTC; cdr3_aa: CASSPLGDRGEEQYF; j_call: TRBJ2-7; d_call: TRBD1; clone_size: -; v_call: TRBV28
cdr3_nt: TGCGCCAGCAGCCAGGGACGAGCGGGATCGGCTTACGAGCAGTACTTC; cdr3_aa: CASSQGRAGSAYEQYF; j_call: TRBJ2-7; d_call: TRBD2; clone_size: -; v_call: TRBV4-1